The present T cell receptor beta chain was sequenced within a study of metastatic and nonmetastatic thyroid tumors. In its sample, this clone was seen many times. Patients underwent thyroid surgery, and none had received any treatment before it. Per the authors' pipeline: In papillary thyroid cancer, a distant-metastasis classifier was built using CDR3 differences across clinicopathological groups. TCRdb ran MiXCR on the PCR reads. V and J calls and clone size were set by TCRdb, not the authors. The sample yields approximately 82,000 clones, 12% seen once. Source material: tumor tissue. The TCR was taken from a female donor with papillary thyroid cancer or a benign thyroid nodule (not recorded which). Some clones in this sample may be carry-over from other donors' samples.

The CDR3 reads CASRRTGSYEKLFF. CDR3 DNA: TGTGCCAGCAGGAGGACAGGGAGTTATGAAAAACTGTTTTTT. The chain is built from TRBV6-1 and TRBJ1-4, with 8 bases identical to TRBD1. The CDR3 extends over 14 amino acids. Trimming took 6 bases from V and 6 from J; bases not matched to a gene: 6. The germline CDR1 and CDR2 sequences are MNHNS and SASEGT.